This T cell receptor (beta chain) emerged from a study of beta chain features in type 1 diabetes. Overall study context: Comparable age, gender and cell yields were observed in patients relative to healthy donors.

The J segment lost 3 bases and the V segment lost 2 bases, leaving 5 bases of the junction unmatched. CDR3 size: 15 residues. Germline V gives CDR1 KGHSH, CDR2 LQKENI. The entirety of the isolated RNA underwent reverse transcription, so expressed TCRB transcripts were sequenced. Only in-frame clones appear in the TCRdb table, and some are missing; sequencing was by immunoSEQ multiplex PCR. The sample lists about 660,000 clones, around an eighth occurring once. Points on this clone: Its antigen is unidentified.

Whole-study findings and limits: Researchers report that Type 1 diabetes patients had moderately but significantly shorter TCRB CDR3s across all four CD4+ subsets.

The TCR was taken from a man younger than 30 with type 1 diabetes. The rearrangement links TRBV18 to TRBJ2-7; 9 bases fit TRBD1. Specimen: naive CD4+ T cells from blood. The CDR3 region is CASSPAGQGSYEQYF. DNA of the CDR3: TGTGCCAGCTCACCAGCGGGACAGGGTAGCTACGAGCAGTACTTC.